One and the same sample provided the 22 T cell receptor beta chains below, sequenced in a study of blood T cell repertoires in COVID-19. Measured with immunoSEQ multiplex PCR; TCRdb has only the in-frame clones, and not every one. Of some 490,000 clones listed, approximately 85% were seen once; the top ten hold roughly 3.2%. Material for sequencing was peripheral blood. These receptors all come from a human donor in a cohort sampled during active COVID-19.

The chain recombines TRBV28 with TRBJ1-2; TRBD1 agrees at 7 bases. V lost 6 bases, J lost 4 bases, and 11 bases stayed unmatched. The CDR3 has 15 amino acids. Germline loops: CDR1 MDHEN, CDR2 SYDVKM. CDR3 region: CASRFKGQSVYGYTF. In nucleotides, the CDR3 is TGTGCCAGCAGGTTTAAGGGACAGAGTGTCTATGGCTACACCTTC.

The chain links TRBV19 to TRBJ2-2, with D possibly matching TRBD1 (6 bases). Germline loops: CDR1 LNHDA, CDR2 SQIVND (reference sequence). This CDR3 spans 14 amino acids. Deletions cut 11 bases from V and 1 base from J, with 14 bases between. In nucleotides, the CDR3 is TGTGCCTCCCAGCAGGACAGGAACACCGGGGAGCTGTTTTTT. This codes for CASQQDRNTGELFF.

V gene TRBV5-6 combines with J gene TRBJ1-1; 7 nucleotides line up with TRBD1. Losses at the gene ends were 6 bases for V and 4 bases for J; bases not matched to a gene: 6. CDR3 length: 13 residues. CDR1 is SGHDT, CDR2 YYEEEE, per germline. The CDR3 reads CASTPTGFTEAFF. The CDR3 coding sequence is TGTGCCAGCACCCCGACAGGGTTCACTGAAGCTTTCTTT.

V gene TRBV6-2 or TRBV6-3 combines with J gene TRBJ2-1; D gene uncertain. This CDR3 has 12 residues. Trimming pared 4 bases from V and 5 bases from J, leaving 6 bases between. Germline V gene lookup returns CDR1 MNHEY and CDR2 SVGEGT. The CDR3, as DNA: TGTGCCAGCAGTTCCAGAAACAATGAGCAGTTCTTC. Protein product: CASSSRNNEQFF.

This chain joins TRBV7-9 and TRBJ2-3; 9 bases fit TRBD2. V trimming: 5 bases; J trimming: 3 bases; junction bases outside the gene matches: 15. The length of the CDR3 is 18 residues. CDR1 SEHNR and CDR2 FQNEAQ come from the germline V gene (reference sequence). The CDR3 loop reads CASSPPPRLAGFTDTQYF. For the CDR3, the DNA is TGTGCCAGCAGCCCACCTCCTCGGCTAGCGGGATTTACAGATACGCAGTATTTT.

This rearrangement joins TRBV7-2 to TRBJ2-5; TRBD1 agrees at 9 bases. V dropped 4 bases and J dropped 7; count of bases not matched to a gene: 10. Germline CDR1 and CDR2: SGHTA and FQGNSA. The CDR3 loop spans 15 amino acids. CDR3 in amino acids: CASSSGTGHPGTQYF. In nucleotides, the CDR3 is TGTGCCAGCAGCTCCGGGACAGGGCACCCCGGGACCCAGTACTTC. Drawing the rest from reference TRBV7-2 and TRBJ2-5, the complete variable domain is GAGVSQSPSNKVTEKGKDVELRCDPISGHTALYWYRQSLGQGLEFLIYFQGNSAPDKSGLPSDRFSAERTGGSVSTLTIQRTQQEDSAVYLCASSSGTGHPGTQYFGPGTRLLVL.

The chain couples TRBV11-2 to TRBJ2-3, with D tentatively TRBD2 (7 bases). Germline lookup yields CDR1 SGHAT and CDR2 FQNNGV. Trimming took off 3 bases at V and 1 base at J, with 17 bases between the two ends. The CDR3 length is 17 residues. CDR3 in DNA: TGTGCCAGCAGCTTGTTGAGGGGGAGGGCCCGCACAGATACGCAGTATTTT. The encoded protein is CASSLLRGRARTDTQYF. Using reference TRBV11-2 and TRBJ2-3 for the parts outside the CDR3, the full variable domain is EAGVAQSPRYKIIEKRQSVAFWCNPISGHATLYWYQQILGQGPKLLIQFQNNGVVDDSQLPKDRFSAERLKGVDSTLKIQPAKLEDSAVYLCASSLLRGRARTDTQYFGPGTRLTVL.

The CDR3 reads CASSQSGGRQFF. CDR3 nucleotides: TGTGCCAGCAGCCAGTCGGGGGGCCGGCAGTTCTTC. The rearrangement uses TRBV14 and TRBJ2-1; possibly TRBD2 for D (7 bases). The germline V gene has CDR1 SGHDN and CDR2 FVKESK. V was pared by 3 bases and J by 12 bases, with 12 bases between. This CDR3 comprises 12 residues.

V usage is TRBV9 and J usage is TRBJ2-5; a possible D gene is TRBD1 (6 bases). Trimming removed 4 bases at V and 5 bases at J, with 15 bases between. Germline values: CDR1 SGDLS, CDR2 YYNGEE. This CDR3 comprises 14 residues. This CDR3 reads CASSPQDSQETQYF. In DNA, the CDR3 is TGTGCCAGCAGCCCCCAGGACAGCCAGGAGACCCAGTACTTC.

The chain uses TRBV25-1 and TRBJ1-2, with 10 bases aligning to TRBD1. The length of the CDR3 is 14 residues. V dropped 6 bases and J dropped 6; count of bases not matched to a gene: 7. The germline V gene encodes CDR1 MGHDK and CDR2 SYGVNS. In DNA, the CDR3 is TGTGCCAGCAGCAACCAAGACAGGGGGCATGGCTACACCTTC. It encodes CASSNQDRGHGYTF.

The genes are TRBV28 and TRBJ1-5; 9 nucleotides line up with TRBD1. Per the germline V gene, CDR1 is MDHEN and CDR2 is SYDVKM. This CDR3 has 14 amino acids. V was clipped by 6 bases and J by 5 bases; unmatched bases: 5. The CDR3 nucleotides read TGTGCCAGCAGCCTGGACAGGGGAGATCAGCCCCAGCATTTT. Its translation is CASSLDRGDQPQHF.

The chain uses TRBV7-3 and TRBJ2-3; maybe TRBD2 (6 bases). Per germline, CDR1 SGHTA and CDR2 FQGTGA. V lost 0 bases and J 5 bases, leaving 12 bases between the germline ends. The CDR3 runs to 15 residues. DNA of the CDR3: TGTGCCAGCAGCTTAACGGGGGGACGTGGAGATACGCAGTATTTT. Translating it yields CASSLTGGRGDTQYF.

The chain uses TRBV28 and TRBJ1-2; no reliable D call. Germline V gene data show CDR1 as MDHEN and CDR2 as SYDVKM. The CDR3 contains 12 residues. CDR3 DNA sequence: TGTATCTGTCGGGGTACGGGCTATGGCTACACCTTC. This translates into CICRGTGYGYTF.

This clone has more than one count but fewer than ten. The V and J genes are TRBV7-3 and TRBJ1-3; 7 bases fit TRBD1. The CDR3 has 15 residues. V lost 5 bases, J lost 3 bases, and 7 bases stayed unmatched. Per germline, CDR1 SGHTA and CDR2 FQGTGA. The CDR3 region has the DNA TGTGCCAGCAGCCATAGACAGGGAGTTGGAAACACCATATATTTT. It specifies CASSHRQGVGNTIYF.

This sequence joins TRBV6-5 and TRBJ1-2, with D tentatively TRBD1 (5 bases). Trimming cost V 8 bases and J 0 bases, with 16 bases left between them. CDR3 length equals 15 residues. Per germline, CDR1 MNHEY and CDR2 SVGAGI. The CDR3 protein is CASSPPGLANYGYTF. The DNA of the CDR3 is TGTGCCAGCTCCCCCCCAGGGCTAGCTAACTATGGCTACACCTTC.

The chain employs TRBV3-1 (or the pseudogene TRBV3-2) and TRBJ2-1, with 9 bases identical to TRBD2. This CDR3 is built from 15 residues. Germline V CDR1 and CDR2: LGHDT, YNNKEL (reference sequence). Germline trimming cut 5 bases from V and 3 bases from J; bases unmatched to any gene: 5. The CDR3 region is CASSVSSGDYNEQFF. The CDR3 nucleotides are TGTGCCAGCAGCGTCTCTAGCGGGGACTACAATGAGCAGTTCTTC.

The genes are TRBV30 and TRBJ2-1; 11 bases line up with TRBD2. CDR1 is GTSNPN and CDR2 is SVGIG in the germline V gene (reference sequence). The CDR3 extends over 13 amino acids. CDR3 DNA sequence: TGTGTCGGGACTAGCGGCTCCTACAATGAGCAGTTCTTC. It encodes CVGTSGSYNEQFF.

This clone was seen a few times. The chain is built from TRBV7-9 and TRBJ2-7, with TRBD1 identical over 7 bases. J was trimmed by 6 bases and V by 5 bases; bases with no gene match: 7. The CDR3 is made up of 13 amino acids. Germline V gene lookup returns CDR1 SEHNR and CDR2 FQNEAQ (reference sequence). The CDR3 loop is CASSRTGEGEQYF. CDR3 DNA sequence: TGTGCCAGCAGCCGGACAGGTGAGGGCGAGCAGTACTTC.

This CDR3 reads CASSLAGAARGAFF. CDR3 sequence (DNA): TGTGCCAGCAGCTTAGCGGGGGCAGCCAGGGGGGCTTTCTTT. The chain has TRBV7-9 and TRBJ1-1; TRBD1 matches 7 bases. V lost 0 bases to trimming and J lost 11 bases; unmatched junction nucleotides: 9. Looked up from germline, CDR1 is SEHNR and CDR2 is FQNEAQ (reference sequence). The CDR3 is made up of 14 amino acids.

The CDR3 reads CASSPGQGIGAYEQYF. CDR3 bases: TGTGCCAGCAGTCCAGGACAGGGAATAGGGGCCTACGAGCAGTACTTC. The chain carries TRBV27 and TRBJ2-7, with 8 bases that match TRBD1. This CDR3 has 16 residues. Trimming took 5 bases from V and 2 from J; bases not matched to a gene: 11. Germline V gives CDR1 MNHEY, CDR2 SMNVEV (reference sequence).

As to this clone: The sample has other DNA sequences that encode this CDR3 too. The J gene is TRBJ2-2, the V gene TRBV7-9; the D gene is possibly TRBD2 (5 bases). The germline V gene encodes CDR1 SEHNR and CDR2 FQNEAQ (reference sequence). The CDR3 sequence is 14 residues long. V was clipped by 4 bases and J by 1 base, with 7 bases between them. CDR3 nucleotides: TGTGCCAGCAGCTACCGGGGGAACACCGGGGAGCTGTTTTTT. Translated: CASSYRGNTGELFF. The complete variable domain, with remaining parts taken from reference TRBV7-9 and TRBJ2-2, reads DTGVSQNPRHKITKRGQNVTFRCDPISEHNRLYWYRQTLGQGPEFLTYFQNEAQLEKSRLLSDRFSAERPKGSFSTLEIQRTEQGDSAMYLCASSYRGNTGELFFGEGSRLTVL.

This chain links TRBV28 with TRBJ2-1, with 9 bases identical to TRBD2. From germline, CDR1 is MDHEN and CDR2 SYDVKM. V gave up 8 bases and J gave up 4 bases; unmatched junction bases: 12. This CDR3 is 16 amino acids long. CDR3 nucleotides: TGTGCCAGCCACGGCCAGGCTAGCGGGGAATACAATGAGCAGTTCTTC. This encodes CASHGQASGEYNEQFF.